This T cell receptor (beta chain) came from a study of cytomegalovirus exposure and HLA in healthy donors. V dropped 6 bases and J dropped 3 bases, with 15 bases sitting between them. The germline gives CDR1 SGDLS, CDR2 YYNGEE. The CDR3 is made up of 14 amino acids. Study results and limitations: The study flagged some 180 TCR beta chains as cytomegalovirus-associated.

The repertoire was sequenced with immunoSEQ multiplex PCR; TCRdb's copy has only in-frame clones and lacks some. Among 100,000 to 120,000 clones, 90% to 96% were seen once, and the ten largest hold around 0.65%. Note on this clone: What it recognizes is unknown.

The chain combines TRBV9 with TRBJ1-2, with D perhaps TRBD1 (5 bases). The TCR originated in a woman between 18 and 29 years old in good health and CMV-seronegative. Sequencing input: PBMCs. The chain's CDR3 is CASTRPGGDYGYTF. The CDR3, as DNA: TGTGCCAGCACCCGCCCCGGGGGGGACTATGGCTACACCTTC.